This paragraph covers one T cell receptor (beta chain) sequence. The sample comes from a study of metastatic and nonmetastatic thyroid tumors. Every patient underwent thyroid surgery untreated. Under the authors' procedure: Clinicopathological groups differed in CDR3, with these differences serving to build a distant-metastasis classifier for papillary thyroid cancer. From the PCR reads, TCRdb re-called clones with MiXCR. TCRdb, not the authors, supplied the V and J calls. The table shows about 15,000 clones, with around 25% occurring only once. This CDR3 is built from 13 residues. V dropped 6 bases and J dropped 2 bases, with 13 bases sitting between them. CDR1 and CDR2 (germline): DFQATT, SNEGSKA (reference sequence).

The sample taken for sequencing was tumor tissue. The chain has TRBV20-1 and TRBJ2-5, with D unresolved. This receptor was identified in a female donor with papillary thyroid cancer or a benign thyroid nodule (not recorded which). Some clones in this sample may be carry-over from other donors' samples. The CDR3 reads CSADKFDQETQYF. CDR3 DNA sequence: TGCAGTGCCGACAAGTTTGATCAAGAGACCCAGTACTTC.